This T cell receptor beta chain is drawn from a study of blood T cells in healthy people across ages. Together with a sample-barcoded 5' primer, a J-beta primer mix was included in a second PCR lasting roughly 6 to 12 cycles. TCRdb re-analysed the 5' RACE reads in MiXCR, keeping a single row per CDR3 protein. The table lists roughly 2 million distinct CDR3 sequences, less than 50% of them singletons, with 2.1% in the top ten. Looked up from germline, CDR1 is DFQATT and CDR2 is SNEGSKA (reference sequence). The CDR3 contains 14 residues. The junction had 12 bases not matched to a gene; V was cut back by 6 bases and J by 8 bases.

The sequencing sample was made of blood. V gene TRBV20-1 combines with J gene TRBJ1-4, with TRBD1 matching 7 bases. The TCR originated in a woman aged 40 to 50 in good health. The CDR3 region has the DNA TGCAGTGCGAGCAGACAGGGAGAAGGGGAAAAACTGTTTTTT. It codes for CSASRQGEGEKLFF.